Sequencing of this T cell receptor beta chain was carried out in a study of response to subunit inactivated influenza vaccine. This clonotype was counted a few times. Its antigen remains unknown. TCRdb recomputed calls from the RT-PCR reads with MiXCR, one row per CDR3 protein. This table has 530,000 or so distinct CDR3 sequences, roughly 15% appearing once. The study, taken as a whole, reports: Each seasonal influenza vaccination, the authors suggested, recruits few new T cells.

Germline V gene sequence: CDR1 MNHNS, CDR2 SASEGT. V was pared by 4 bases and J by 7 bases, with 8 bases between. The length of the CDR3 is 13 residues. This TCR was sampled from a man aged 50 to 59 who received an inactivated influenza vaccine. The specimen was PBMCs from blood, collected 11 to 12 days after vaccination. The V gene is TRBV6-1, the J gene TRBJ1-6; no reliable D call. CDR3 nucleotide sequence: TGTGCCAGCAGTGCCGAGCGGAATTCACCCCTCCACTTT. This codes for CASSAERNSPLHF.